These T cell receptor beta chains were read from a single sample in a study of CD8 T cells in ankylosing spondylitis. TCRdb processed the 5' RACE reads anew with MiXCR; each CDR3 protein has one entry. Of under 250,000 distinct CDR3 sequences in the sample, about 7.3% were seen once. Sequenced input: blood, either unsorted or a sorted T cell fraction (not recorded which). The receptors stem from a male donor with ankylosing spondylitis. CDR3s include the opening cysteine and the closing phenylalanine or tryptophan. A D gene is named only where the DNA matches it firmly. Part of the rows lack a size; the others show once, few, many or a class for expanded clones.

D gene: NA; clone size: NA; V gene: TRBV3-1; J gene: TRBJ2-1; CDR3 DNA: TGTGCCAGCAGCCAAGTCGAGTACAATGAGCAGTTCTTC; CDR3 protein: CASSQVEYNEQFF
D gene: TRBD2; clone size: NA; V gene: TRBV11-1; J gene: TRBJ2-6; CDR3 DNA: TGTGCCAGCAGTTTACTAGCGGGGGTCATCTCTGGGGCCAACGTCCTGACTTTC; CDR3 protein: CASSLLAGVISGANVLTF
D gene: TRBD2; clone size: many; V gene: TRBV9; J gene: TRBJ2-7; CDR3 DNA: TGTGCCAGCAGCGGTACCGGGACTAGCGTCTACGAGCAGTACTTC; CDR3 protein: CASSGTGTSVYEQYF
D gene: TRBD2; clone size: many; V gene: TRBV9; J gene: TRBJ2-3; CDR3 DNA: TGTGCCAGCAGGGGAGGGACAGATACGCAGTATTTT; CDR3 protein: CASRGGTDTQYF
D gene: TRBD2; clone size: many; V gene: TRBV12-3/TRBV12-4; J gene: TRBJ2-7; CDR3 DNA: TGTGCCAGCAGCTGGGGAGGGTACATATCCTACGAGCAGTACTTC; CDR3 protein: CASSWGGYISYEQYF
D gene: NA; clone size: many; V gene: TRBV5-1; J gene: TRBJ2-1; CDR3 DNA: TGCGCCAGCAGCTACTTAGGACAGGGAGGGGCCAACAATGAGCAGTTCTTC; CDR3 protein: CASSYLGQGGANNEQFF
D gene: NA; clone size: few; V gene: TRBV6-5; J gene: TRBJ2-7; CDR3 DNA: TGTGCCAGCAGTTACTCTAGGGGGGCTTGGTACGAGCAGTACTTC; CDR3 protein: CASSYSRGAWYEQYF
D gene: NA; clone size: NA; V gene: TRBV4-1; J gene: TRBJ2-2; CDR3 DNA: TGCGCCAGCAGCCAAGAGGAATACGCGAACACCGGGGAGCTGTTTTTT; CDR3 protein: CASSQEEYANTGELFF
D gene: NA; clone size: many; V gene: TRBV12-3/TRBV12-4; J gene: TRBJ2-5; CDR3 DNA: TGTGCCAGCACCGACGGGGTACAAGAGACCCAGTACTTC; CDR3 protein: CASTDGVQETQYF
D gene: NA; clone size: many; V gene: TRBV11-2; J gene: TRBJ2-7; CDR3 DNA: TGTGCCAGCAGCTTAGTGGGGGGACCCCACGAGCAGTACTTC; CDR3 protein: CASSLVGGPHEQYF
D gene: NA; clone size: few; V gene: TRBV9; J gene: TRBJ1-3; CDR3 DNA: TGTGCCAGCAGCGTAGGCTCGGCCTCTGGAAACACCATATATTTT; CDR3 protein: CASSVGSASGNTIYF
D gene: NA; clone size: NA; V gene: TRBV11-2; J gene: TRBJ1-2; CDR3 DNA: TGTGCCAGCAGCTCCCGGTGGAGGGGCAACTATGGCTACACCTTC; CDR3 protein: CASSSRWRGNYGYTF
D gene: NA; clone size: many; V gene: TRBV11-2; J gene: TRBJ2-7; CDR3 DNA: TGTGCCAGCAGCCAAAAAGCTGCTCTCAGGGTTTCGGGAACCTACGAGCAGTACTTC; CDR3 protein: CASSQKAALRVSGTYEQYF
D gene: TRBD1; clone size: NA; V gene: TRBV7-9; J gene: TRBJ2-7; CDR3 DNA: TGTGCCAGCAGCTTAATAGGACAGGACTACGAGCAGTACTTC; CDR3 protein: CASSLIGQDYEQYF
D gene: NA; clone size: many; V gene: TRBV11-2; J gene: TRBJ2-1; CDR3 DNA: TGTGCCAGCAGCCGCACAGGGGATGCAGCGGGAAGCTCCTACAATGAGCAGTTCTTC; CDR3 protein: CASSRTGDAAGSSYNEQFF
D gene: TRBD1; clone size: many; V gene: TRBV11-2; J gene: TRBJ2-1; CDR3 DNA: TGTGCCAGCAGCTCCCGACAGGGACATTTATGGGATGAGCAGTTCTTC; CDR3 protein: CASSSRQGHLWDEQFF
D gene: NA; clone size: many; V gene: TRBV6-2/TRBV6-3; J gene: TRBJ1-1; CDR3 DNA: TGTGCCAGCAACCAGGAGGAGGTGAACACTGAAGCTTTCTTT; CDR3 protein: CASNQEEVNTEAFF
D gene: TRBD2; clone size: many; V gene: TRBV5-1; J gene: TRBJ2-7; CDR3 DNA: TGCGCCAGCAGCCCCGGACTAGCGGCCGGGGAGCAGTACTTC; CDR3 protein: CASSPGLAAGEQYF
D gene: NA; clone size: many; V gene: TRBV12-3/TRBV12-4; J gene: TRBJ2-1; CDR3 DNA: TGTGCCAGCAGTTTGGCCACGAGAGGTGAGCAGTTCTTC; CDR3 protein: CASSLATRGEQFF
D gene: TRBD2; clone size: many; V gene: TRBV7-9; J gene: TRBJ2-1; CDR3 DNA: TGTGCCAGCAGCCTACCGACTAGCGGGAGGGATCTGGGTGAGCAGTTCTTC; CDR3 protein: CASSLPTSGRDLGEQFF
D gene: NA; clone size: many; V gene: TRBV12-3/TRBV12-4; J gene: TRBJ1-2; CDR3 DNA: TGTGCCAGCAGTTTAGTACAGGGTGGATATGGCTACACCTTC; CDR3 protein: CASSLVQGGYGYTF
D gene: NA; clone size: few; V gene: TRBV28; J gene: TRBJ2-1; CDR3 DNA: TGTGCCAGCAGTTCCAACACCTACAATGAGCAGTTCTTC; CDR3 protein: CASSSNTYNEQFF